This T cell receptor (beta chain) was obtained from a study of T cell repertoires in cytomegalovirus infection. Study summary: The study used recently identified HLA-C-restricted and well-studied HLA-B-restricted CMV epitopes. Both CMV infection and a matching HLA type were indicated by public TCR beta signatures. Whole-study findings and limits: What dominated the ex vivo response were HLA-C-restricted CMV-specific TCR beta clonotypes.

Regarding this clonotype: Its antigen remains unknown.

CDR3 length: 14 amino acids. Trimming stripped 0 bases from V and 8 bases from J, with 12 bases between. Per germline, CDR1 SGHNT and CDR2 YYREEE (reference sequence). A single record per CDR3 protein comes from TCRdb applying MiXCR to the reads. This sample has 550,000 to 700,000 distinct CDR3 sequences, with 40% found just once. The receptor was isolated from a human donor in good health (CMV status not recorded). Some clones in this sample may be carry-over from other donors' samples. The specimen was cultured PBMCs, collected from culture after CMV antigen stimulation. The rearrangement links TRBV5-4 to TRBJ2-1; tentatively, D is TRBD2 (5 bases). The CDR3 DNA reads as TGTGCCAGCAGCTTGGCCCTACTAGTCGATGAGCAGTTCTTC. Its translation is CASSLALLVDEQFF.